Shown below are 23 T cell receptor beta chains from a single sample sequenced in a study of blood T cell repertoires in COVID-19. Method: immunoSEQ multiplex PCR; TCRdb's copy keeps in-frame clones and lacks some. The sample holds over 50,000 clones, 75% to 95% seen once. Sample: peripheral blood. These receptors originate from a human donor with active COVID-19. The donor label of this sample is uncertain.

The rearrangement links TRBV9 to TRBJ2-2; D not resolved. V gave up 0 bases and J gave up 6 bases, with 15 bases separating them. Germline V gene data show CDR1 as SGDLS and CDR2 as YYNGEE. The CDR3 is 16 amino acids. Here the CDR3 reads CASSVAHGRRAGELFF. CDR3 sequence (DNA): TGTGCCAGCAGCGTAGCTCACGGCCGCCGGGCCGGGGAGCTGTTTTTT.

The V call is TRBV28, the J call TRBJ2-5; 10 bases align to TRBD2. The ends lost 3 bases at V and 1 base at J; junction bases unmatched: 5. The CDR3 has 16 amino acids. Germline-derived CDR1 and CDR2 are MDHEN and SYDVKM. CDR3 sequence reads: CASSFLAGGTQETQYF. CDR3 nucleotide sequence: TGTGCCAGCAGTTTCTTAGCGGGAGGAACCCAAGAGACCCAGTACTTC.

This clone was observed a single time. The chain employs TRBV29-1 and TRBJ1-1, with D possibly being TRBD1 (6 bases). The CDR3 has 12 residues. Germline CDR1 is SQVTM and CDR2 is ANQGSEA. V was trimmed by 7 bases and J by 5 bases, leaving 14 bases between them. CDR3 amino acids: CSAEGGGTEAFF. CDR3 nucleotides: TGCAGCGCGGAAGGGGGGGGGACTGAAGCTTTCTTT.

Only one count was recorded for this clone. The chain employs TRBV19 and TRBJ1-1, with 10 bases aligning to TRBD1. The CDR3 is 15 residues long. The J segment lost 3 bases and the V segment lost 7 bases, leaving 8 bases of the junction unmatched. Germline V gene sequence: CDR1 LNHDA, CDR2 SQIVND (reference sequence). Here the CDR3 reads CASNRFDRGHTEAFF. As DNA, the CDR3 is TGTGCCAGTAACCGATTCGACAGGGGGCACACTGAAGCTTTCTTT.

This clone has a single count. The gene calls are TRBV12-5 and TRBJ1-1, with TRBD1 matching over 7 bases. V shed 7 bases and J 0 bases; nucleotides not matched to a gene: 20. CDR1 and CDR2 (germline): LGHNT, FRNRAP. This CDR3 is built from 19 residues. CDR3 sequence (DNA): TGTGCTAGTGCTCGGCAAACGACCCCGAGGGACAGCATGAACACTGAAGCTTTCTTT. Protein sequence: CASARQTTPRDSMNTEAFF.

V is TRBV6-1 and J is TRBJ1-2; perhaps TRBD1 as D (6 bases). V dropped 1 base and J dropped 1 base, with 16 bases sitting between them. Germline V lookup: CDR1 MNHNS, CDR2 SASEGT. The CDR3 spans 17 residues. The CDR3 loop reads CASSEEGHGSFNYGYTF. In nucleotides, the CDR3 is TGTGCCAGCAGTGAAGAGGGACACGGATCCTTTAACTATGGCTACACCTTC.

This chain connects TRBV2 to TRBJ2-3; D is perhaps TRBD2 (7 bases). Germline loops: CDR1 SNHLY, CDR2 FYNNEI. The CDR3 consists of 18 residues. V lost 6 bases to trimming and J lost 2 bases, with 24 bases between them. The CDR3 spells CASSRRGASSGLTDTQYF. The CDR3 bases are TGTGCCAGCAGCCGACGGGGGGCGAGTAGCGGCCTCACAGATACGCAGTATTTT.

This clone was observed a few times. Other DNA sequences in the same sample also yield this CDR3. This chain connects TRBV5-1 to TRBJ1-1, with D perhaps matching TRBD1 (5 bases). Per the germline V gene, CDR1 is SGHRS and CDR2 is YFSETQ. V shed 8 bases and J shed 1 base, with 15 bases lying between them. This CDR3 has 14 amino acids. CDR3: CASTTGGTNTEAFF. The CDR3 DNA reads TGCGCCAGTACAACGGGGGGAACGAACACTGAAGCTTTCTTT. Full variable domain (remainder filled in from reference TRBV5-1 and TRBJ1-1): KAGVTQTPRYLIKTRGQQVTLSCSPISGHRSVSWYQQTPGQGLQFLFEYFSETQRNKGNFPGRFSGRQFSNSRSEMNVSTLELGDSALYLCASTTGGTNTEAFFGQGTRLTVV.

The gene calls are TRBV5-1 and TRBJ2-3, with 8 bases identical to TRBD2. Looked up from germline, CDR1 is SGHRS and CDR2 is YFSETQ. The CDR3 has 16 residues. Trimming removed 2 bases from V and 2 bases from J; junction bases left unmatched: 7. The DNA of the CDR3 is TGCGCCAGCAGCTTAGCGGGGGCGAGGAACACAGATACGCAGTATTTT. It translates to CASSLAGARNTDTQYF.

The chain links TRBV27 to TRBJ2-7; 7 nucleotides agree with TRBD2. Germline V gene lookup returns CDR1 MNHEY and CDR2 SMNVEV (reference sequence). The CDR3 runs 13 residues. CDR3 amino acids: CGLDRGVSYEQYV. CDR3 nucleotide sequence: TGTGGCTTGGACCGGGGGGTATCCTACGAGCAGTACGTC.

In DNA form, the CDR3 reads TGCGCCAGCAAAGGGGGCCGAAGCTCCTACGAGCAGTACGTC. Encoded protein: CASKGGRSSYEQYV. The chain couples TRBV10-2 to TRBJ2-7; 7 positions agree with TRBD1. Germline CDR1 WSHSY, CDR2 SAAADI. The CDR3 extends over 14 amino acids. The J segment lost 0 bases and the V segment lost 7 bases, leaving 6 bases of the junction unmatched.

Turning to this clone: An end of the junction does not agree with germline; a read error may underlie this. CDR3 nucleotide sequence: TGTGCCAGCAGCTTATCTGGCCGCGGTGTGGGAAACACCATATATTTT. Translated, it gives CASSLSGRGVGNTIYF. V and J are TRBV28 and TRBJ1-3; D is unresolved. CDR3 length equals 16 residues. The germline gives CDR1 MDHEN, CDR2 SYDVKM.

The gene calls are TRBV7-3 and TRBJ2-5, with TRBD2 matching 8 bases. V trimming: 2 bases; J trimming: 3 bases; junction bases outside the gene matches: 8. CDR1 is SGHTA, CDR2 FQGTGA, per germline. There are 16 residues in the CDR3. Written as DNA, the CDR3 is TGTGCCAGCAGCTTACGGGGTAGCGGGATAAAAGAGACCCAGTACTTC. This codes for CASSLRGSGIKETQYF.

The chain employs TRBV9 and TRBJ2-6, with a weak D call TRBD2 (5 bases). This CDR3 contains 15 residues. Trimming took off 3 bases at V and 2 bases at J, with 9 bases between the two ends. CDR1 is SGDLS and CDR2 is YYNGEE in the germline V gene. CDR3 DNA: TGTGCCAGCAGCGCCCACGGGGCTGGGGCCAACGTCCTGACTTTC. Protein product: CASSAHGAGANVLTF.

The V and J genes are TRBV5-1 and TRBJ2-5, with a tentative D call TRBD1 (6 bases). Trimming took 3 bases from V and 5 from J, leaving 14 bases between them. This CDR3 region has 14 residues. CDR1 SGHRS and CDR2 YFSETQ come from the germline V gene. Here the CDR3 DNA reads TGCGCCAGCAGCTCCCGGACAGAATGGGAGACCCAGTACTTC. Its protein is CASSSRTEWETQYF.

The chain's CDR3 is CASNTDRFSYEQYV. The CDR3 coding sequence is TGTGCCAGCAACACCGACAGGTTCTCCTACGAGCAGTACGTC. The J gene is TRBJ2-7, the V gene TRBV2; D is possibly TRBD1 (6 bases). The germline gives CDR1 SNHLY, CDR2 FYNNEI. Trimming left V 7 bases short and J 0 bases short, with 13 bases between. The CDR3 loop spans 14 amino acids.

The J gene is TRBJ2-1, the V gene TRBV15, with D possibly being TRBD2 (5 bases). CDR1 is LNHNV, CDR2 YYDKDF, per germline (reference sequence). This CDR3 contains 14 residues. Deletions cut 4 bases from V and 7 bases from J, with 14 bases between. DNA for the CDR3: TGTGCCACCAGCAAAACCCCCTCGGGGAATGAGCAGTTCTTC. This codes for CATSKTPSGNEQFF.

V usage is TRBV4-1 and J usage is TRBJ2-5, with 8 bases lining up with TRBD2. The CDR3 is made up of 15 amino acids. Germline values: CDR1 MGHRA, CDR2 YSYEKL. V shed 6 bases, J shed 5 bases, and the junction held 11 bases outside the gene matches. DNA for the CDR3: TGCGCCAGCAGGGGAGTCGGGAGGGGCGAGGAGACCCAGTACTTC. It specifies CASRGVGRGEETQYF.

The chain recombines TRBV19 with TRBJ1-5, with a tentative D call TRBD1 (5 bases). Trimming cost V 5 bases and J 2 bases, with 13 bases left between them. Germline V gene sequence: CDR1 LNHDA, CDR2 SQIVND (reference sequence). The length of the CDR3 is 15 residues. The CDR3 sequence is CASSPVGLGNQPQHF. DNA for the CDR3: TGTGCCAGTAGTCCGGTGGGGCTGGGCAATCAGCCCCAGCATTTT.

V gene TRBV6-5 combines with J gene TRBJ2-6, with a possible D match to TRBD2 (5 bases). The CDR3 has 13 residues. V lost 9 bases, J lost 2 bases, and 8 bases lay in between. In germline, CDR1 is MNHEY, CDR2 SVGAGI. The CDR3 DNA follows: TGTGCCAGTTGGGAGACTGGGGCCAACGTCCTGACTTTC. Translated: CASWETGANVLTF.

V gene TRBV9 combines with J gene TRBJ2-7; 7 positions match TRBD1. This CDR3 comprises 15 residues. Germline-derived CDR1 and CDR2 are SGDLS and YYNGEE. V lost 3 bases and J lost 4; bases outside the gene matches: 10. DNA of the CDR3: TGTGCCAGCAGCGCCTCCGGGACAGCAAGGTACGAGCAGTACTTC. Its translation: CASSASGTARYEQYF.

The chain has TRBV3-1 (or the pseudogene TRBV3-2) and TRBJ2-7; TRBD2 agrees at 8 bases. The germline V gene has CDR1 LGHDT and CDR2 YNNKEL (reference sequence). The CDR3 has 17 residues. The J segment lost 4 bases and the V segment lost 0 bases, leaving 11 bases of the junction unmatched. CDR3 nucleotide sequence: TGTGCCAGCAGCCAAGAAACTGACGGGAGGGCCCGATACGAGCAGTACTTC. Translated, it gives CASSQETDGRARYEQYF.

The chain has TRBV29-1 and TRBJ1-1; D remains unclear. The V end was cut by 6 bases, the J end by 2 bases, with 4 bases between. Germline CDR1 reads SQVTM; CDR2 reads ANQGSEA. The CDR3 is 10 residues long. The CDR3 coding sequence is TGCAGCGTAACAAACACTGAAGCTTTCTTT. Translated: CSVTNTEAFF.